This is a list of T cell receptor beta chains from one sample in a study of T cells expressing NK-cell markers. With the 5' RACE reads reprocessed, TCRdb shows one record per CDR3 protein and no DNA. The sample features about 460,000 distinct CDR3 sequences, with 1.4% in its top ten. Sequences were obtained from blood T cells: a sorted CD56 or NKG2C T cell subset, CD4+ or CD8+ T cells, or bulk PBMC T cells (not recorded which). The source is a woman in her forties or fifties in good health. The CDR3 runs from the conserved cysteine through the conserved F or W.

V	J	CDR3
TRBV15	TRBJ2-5	CATSGDETQYF
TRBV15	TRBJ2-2	CATYRDKDTGELFF
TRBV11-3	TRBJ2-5	CASSPIGPNPKTQYF
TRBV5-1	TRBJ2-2	CASSLERTAEFTGELFF
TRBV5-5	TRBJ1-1	CASSRLGFRDRGMNTEAFF
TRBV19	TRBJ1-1	CASSSGRYTEAFF
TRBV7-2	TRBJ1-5	CASSLHGGSNQPQHF
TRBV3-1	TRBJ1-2	CASSQDYNRGDYGYTF
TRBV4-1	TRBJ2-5	CASSQGYGLRETQYF
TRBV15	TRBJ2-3	CATSTAREGPDTQYF
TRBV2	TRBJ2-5	CASSENLQETQYF
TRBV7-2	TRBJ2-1	CASSLDRAANEQFF
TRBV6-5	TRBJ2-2	CASSYGTRNTGELFF
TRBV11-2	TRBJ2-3	CASSIYRFVTDTQYF
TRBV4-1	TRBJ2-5	CASSQAFSQLAAETQYF
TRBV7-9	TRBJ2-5	CASSRDYKAETQYF
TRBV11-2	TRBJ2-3	CASSFGTGAGDTQYF
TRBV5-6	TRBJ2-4	CASSSGRAALDWGAKNIQYF
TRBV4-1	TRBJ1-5	CASSQGPGNQPQHF
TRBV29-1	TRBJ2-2	CSGGSPSNTGELFF
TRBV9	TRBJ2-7	CASSPDLARGASYEQYF
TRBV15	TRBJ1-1	CATSRDASGAGDNTEAFF
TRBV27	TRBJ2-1	CASSPGTSGWNNEQFF
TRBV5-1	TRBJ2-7	CASSLSSGADYEQYF
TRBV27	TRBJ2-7	CASSSALGNSGVHEQYF
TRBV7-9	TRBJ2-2	CASSVGTGVGELFF
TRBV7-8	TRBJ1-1	CASSAGAGNTEVFF
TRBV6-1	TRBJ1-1	CASSTVVAEAFF
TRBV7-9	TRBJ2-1	CASSLALLQDFEQFF
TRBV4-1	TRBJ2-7	CASSQLRLAGPYEQYF
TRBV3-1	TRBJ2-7	CASSLGLAGGAFPYEQYF
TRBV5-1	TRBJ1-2	CASSLERAPVYGYTF
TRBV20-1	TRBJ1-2	CSARSPGQNYGYTF
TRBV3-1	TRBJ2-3	CASSQQPGLPTDTQYF
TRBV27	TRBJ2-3	CASSPLWDSSTDTQYF
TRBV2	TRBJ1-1	CASSPRPRPGPKNTEAFF
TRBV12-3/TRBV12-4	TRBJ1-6	CASLSGFYNSPLHF
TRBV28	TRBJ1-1	CASSPTTAGLTEAFF
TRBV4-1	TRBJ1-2	CASSQEGGAGYGYTF
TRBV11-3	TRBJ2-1	CASSLATRHEQFF
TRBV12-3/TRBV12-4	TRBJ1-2	CASSLLLGPGGYTF
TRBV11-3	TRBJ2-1	CASRGQANYNEQFF
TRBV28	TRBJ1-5	CASSPRGRGMSQPQHF
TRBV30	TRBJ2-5	CAWIYRDPNQETQYF
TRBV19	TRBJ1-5	CASSIAQGMGQPQHF
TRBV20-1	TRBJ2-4	CSATLGGLGNIQYF
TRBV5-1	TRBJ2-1	CASRIGTSGTYNEQFF
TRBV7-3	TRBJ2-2	CASSLRPTGSNTGELFF